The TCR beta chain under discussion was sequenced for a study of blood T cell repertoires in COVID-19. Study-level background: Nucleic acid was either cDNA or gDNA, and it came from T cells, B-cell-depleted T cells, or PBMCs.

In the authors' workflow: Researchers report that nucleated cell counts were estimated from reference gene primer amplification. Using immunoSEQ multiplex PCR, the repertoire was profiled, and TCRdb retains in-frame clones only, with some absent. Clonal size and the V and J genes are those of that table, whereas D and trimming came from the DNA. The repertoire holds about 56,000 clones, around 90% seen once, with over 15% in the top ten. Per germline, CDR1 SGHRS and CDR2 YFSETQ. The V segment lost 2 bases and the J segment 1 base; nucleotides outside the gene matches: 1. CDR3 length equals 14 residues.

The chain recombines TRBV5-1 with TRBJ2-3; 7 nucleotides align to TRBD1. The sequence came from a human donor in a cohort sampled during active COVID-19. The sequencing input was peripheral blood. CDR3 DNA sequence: TGCGCCAGCAGCTTCGGACAGGGCACAGATACGCAGTATTTT. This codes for CASSFGQGTDTQYF.